What follows are 7 T cell receptor beta chains derived from one specimen sequenced in a study of T cells after yellow fever vaccination (dated by TCRdb to about 2019). The sample's treatment or condition label is to be understood as: live attenuated yellow fever vaccine strain. The protocol used for the library was 5' RACE. TCRdb lists the instrument as Illumina NovaSeq 6000. The public reads were run again by TCRdb, first through fastp at Q25 and then through MiXCR, and only productive beta chains were kept. Each record represents a unique CDR3 protein, reported with the most common genes and DNA among its rows. Counted in this sample were about 220,000 distinct CDR3 sequences; roughly 3.3% of them appeared once. Roughly 3.2% of the sample is held by the ten biggest clonotypes. The sequences come from CD4+ T cells sorted from PBMCs, collected 10 days after the yellow fever booster vaccination. The receptors stem from a man younger than 35 who received the YFV17D yellow fever vaccine.

At least ten counts were recorded for this clonotype. V gene TRBV7-6 combines with J gene TRBJ2-1; D perhaps matches TRBD1 (5 bases). Trimming pared 5 bases from V and 10 bases from J, leaving 12 bases between. This CDR3 spans 12 amino acids. Germline CDR1 is SGHVS and CDR2 is FNYEAQ. CDR3 loop: CASSPRAGEQFF. The CDR3 DNA is TGTGCCAGCAGCCCCAGGGCCGGCGAGCAGTTCTTC. The full variable domain, its missing parts supplied by reference TRBV7-6 and TRBJ2-1, is GAGVSQSPRYKVTKRGQDVALRCDPISGHVSLYWYRQALGQGPEFLTYFNYEAQQDKSGLPNDRFSAERPEGSISTLTIQRTEQRDSAMYRCASSPRAGEQFFGPGTRLTVL.

The V call is TRBV7-9, the J call TRBJ1-1; no clear D. The CDR3 length is 11 residues. V dropped 1 base and J dropped 11 bases, with 8 bases sitting between them. Germline CDR1 reads SEHNR; CDR2 reads FQNEAQ (reference sequence). This CDR3 is CASSLDNTAFF. The CDR3 region has the DNA TGTGCCAGCAGCTTAGACAATACGGCTTTCTTT.

J is TRBJ2-2 and V is TRBV20-1, with 9 bases aligning to TRBD1. Trimming took 6 bases from V and 6 from J; bases not matched to a gene: 5. The germline V gene encodes CDR1 DFQATT and CDR2 SNEGSKA (reference sequence). The CDR3 consists of 13 residues. As DNA, the CDR3 is TGCAGTGCAGGGACAGGGTATCCCGGGGAGCTGTTTTTT. Translating it yields CSAGTGYPGELFF.

This clonotype was observed a few times. This chain connects TRBV5-1 to TRBJ1-1; 8 nucleotides match TRBD1. Per the germline V gene, CDR1 is SGHRS and CDR2 is YFSETQ. The CDR3 contains 15 residues. The J segment lost 1 base and the V segment lost 4 bases, leaving 6 bases of the junction unmatched. The CDR3 loop is CASSPRGQGNTEAFF. CDR3 nucleotides: TGCGCCAGCAGCCCGAGAGGACAGGGGAACACTGAAGCTTTCTTT.

This clonotype was detected a few times. V usage is TRBV20-1 and J usage is TRBJ1-2; no definite D call. The CDR3 length is 14 residues. Trimming shortened V by 3 bases and J by 2 bases, and 13 bases separated the two germline ends. The germline gives CDR1 DFQATT, CDR2 SNEGSKA (reference sequence). The CDR3 region is CSASRQPINYGYTF. In DNA form, the CDR3 reads TGCAGTGCTAGCCGGCAGCCGATAAACTATGGCTACACCTTC.

This clonotype was observed many times. The chain is built from TRBV6-2 or TRBV6-3 and TRBJ2-1, with TRBD2 identical over 7 bases. The V segment lost 4 bases and the J segment 5 bases; nucleotides outside the gene matches: 14. The CDR3 sequence is 17 residues long. Germline V gives CDR1 MNHEY, CDR2 SVGEGT. In DNA form, the CDR3 reads TGTGCCAGCAGTTTCCCTAACCTCGTACTAGCGAACAATGAGCAGTTCTTC. Amino acid sequence: CASSFPNLVLANNEQFF.

This clonotype was seen at least ten times. The V gene is TRBV5-1, the J gene TRBJ1-2, with 8 bases fitting TRBD1. The germline V gene has CDR1 SGHRS and CDR2 YFSETQ. This CDR3 contains 12 residues. J lost 10 bases, V lost 3 bases, and 5 bases had no gene match. This CDR3 is CASSWGTGDYTF. In DNA form, the CDR3 reads TGCGCCAGCAGCTGGGGGACAGGAGACTACACCTTC.